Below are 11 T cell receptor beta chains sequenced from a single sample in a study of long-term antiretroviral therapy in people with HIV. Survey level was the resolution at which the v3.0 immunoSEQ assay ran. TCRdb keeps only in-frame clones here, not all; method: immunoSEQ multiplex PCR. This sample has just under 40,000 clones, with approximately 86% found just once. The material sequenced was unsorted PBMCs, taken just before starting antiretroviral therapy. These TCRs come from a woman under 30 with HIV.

CDR3 loop: CASSLSLLGKQYF. The CDR3 coding sequence is TGTGCCAGCAGTTTATCCCTCCTAGGGAAGCAGTACTTC. The rearrangement uses TRBV28 and TRBJ2-7; D is unresolved. Germline lookup yields CDR1 MDHEN and CDR2 SYDVKM. CDR3 length: 13 residues. The V end lost 1 base, the J end lost 8 bases, and 12 bases lay between the germline ends.

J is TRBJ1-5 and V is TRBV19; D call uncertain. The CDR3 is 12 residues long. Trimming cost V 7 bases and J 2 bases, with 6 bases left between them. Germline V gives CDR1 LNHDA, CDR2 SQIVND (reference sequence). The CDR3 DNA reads TGTGCCAGTACCCAGCGCAATCAGCCCCAGCATTTT. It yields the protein CASTQRNQPQHF.

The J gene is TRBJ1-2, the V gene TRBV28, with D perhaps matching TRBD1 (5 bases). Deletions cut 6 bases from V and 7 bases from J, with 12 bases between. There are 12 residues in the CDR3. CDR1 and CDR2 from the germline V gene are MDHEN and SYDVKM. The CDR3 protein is CASSPGGGGYTF. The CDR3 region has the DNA TGTGCCAGCAGCCCCGGGGGGGGTGGCTACACCTTC.

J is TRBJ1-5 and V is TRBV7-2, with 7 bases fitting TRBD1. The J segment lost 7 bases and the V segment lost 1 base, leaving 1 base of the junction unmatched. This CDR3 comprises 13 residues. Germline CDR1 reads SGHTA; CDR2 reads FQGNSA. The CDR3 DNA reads TGTGCCAGCAGCTTAGGACAGGGCCAGCCCCAGCATTTT. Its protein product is CASSLGQGQPQHF.

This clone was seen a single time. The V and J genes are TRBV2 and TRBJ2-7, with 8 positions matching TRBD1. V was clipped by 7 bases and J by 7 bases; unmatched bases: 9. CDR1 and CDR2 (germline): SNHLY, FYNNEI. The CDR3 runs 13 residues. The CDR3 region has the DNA TGTGCCAGCATTGGACAGGGCTCCAGGGAGCAGTACTTC. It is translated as CASIGQGSREQYF. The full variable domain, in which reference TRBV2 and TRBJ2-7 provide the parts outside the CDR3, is EPEVTQTPSHQVTQMGQEVILRCVPISNHLYFYWYRQILGQKVEFLVSFYNNEISEKSEIFDDQFSVERPDGSNFTLKIRSTKLEDSAMYFCASIGQGSREQYFGPGTRLTVT.

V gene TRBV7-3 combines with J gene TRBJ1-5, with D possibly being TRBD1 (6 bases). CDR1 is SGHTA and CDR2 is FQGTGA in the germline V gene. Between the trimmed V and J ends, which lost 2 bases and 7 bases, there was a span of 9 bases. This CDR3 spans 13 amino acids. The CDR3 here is CASSLFQGQPQHF. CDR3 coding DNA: TGTGCCAGCAGCTTATTCCAGGGGCAGCCCCAGCATTTT.

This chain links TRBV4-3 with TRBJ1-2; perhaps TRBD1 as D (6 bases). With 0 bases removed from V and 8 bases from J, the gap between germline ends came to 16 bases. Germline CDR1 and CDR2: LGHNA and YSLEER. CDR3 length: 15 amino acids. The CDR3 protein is CASSQEPTGIEGYTF. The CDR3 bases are TGCGCCAGCAGCCAAGAACCCACAGGGATAGAGGGCTACACCTTC.

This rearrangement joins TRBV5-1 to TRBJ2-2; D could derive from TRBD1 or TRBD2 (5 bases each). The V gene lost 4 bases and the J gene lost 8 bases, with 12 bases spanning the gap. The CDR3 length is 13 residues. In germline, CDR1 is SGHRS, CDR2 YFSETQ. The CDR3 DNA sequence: TGCGCCAGCAGCCAGGGACCTAGTGGGGAGCTGTTTTTT. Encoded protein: CASSQGPSGELFF.

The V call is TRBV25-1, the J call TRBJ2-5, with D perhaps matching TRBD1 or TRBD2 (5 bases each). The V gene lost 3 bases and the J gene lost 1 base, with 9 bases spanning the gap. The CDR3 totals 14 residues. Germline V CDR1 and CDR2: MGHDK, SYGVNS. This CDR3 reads CASSDQGPQETQYF. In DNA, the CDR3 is TGTGCCAGCAGTGACCAGGGACCCCAAGAGACCCAGTACTTC.

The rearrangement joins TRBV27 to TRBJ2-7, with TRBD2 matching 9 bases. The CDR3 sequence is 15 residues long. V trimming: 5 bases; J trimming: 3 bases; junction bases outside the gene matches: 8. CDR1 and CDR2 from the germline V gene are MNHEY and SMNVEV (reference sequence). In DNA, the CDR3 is TGTGCCAGCAGTCCGGAGACTAGCGGATTCTACGAGCAGTACTTC. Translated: CASSPETSGFYEQYF.

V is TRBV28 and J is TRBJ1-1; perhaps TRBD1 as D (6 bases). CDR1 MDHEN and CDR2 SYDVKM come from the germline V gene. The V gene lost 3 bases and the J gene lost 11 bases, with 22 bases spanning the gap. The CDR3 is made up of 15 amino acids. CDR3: CASSFHNGGADLAFF. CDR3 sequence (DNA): TGTGCCAGCAGTTTCCACAACGGGGGGGCGGATTTGGCTTTCTTT. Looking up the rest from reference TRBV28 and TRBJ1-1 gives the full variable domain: DVKVTQSSRYLVKRTGEKVFLECVQDMDHENMFWYRQDPGLGLRLIYFSYDVKMKEKGDIPEGYSVSREKKERFSLILESASTNQTSMYLCASSFHNGGADLAFFGQGTRLTVV.